The 26 T cell receptor beta chains given below trace back to one sample, sequenced in a study of cytomegalovirus exposure and HLA in healthy donors. The PCR ran on 60 Vbeta and 13 Jbeta primers. Sequencing was performed with immunoSEQ multiplex PCR; in TCRdb, only in-frame clones are kept and a portion is missing. The table includes 110,000 or so clones, about 13% detected once. The sample taken for sequencing was PBMCs. The receptor source for this set is a man aged 35-49 years in good health and CMV-seropositive.

This clone was seen a handful of times. The V and J genes are TRBV28 and TRBJ2-7; 7 nucleotides agree with TRBD1. The ends lost 4 bases at V and 4 bases at J; junction bases unmatched: 7. From germline, CDR1 is MDHEN and CDR2 SYDVKM. The CDR3 runs to 14 residues. The CDR3 loop reads CASSSPTGYYEQYF. CDR3 bases: TGTGCCAGCAGTTCGCCGACAGGGTATTACGAGCAGTACTTC.

This clone has more than one count but fewer than ten. This chain links TRBV7-9 with TRBJ1-1, with D perhaps matching TRBD1 (5 bases). Per germline, CDR1 SEHNR and CDR2 FQNEAQ (reference sequence). The CDR3 has 12 residues. V lost 9 bases, J lost 6 bases, and 14 bases lay in between. The CDR3 is CASTKIGAEAFF. CDR3 DNA sequence: TGTGCCAGTACCAAGATAGGGGCTGAAGCTTTCTTT.

The chain employs TRBV4-1 and TRBJ2-7, with TRBD1 as a possible D gene (7 bases). Germline values: CDR1 MGHRA, CDR2 YSYEKL. Trimming left V 1 base short and J 4 bases short, with 17 bases between. The CDR3 contains 16 residues. The CDR3 DNA follows: TGCGCCAGCAGCCAAGGGATGGCAGGGGGGACTTACGAGCAGTACTTC. Its protein is CASSQGMAGGTYEQYF.

This clone has just a few counts. The J gene is TRBJ1-5, the V gene TRBV6-5, with 8 bases identical to TRBD1. The CDR3 runs to 14 residues. Germline CDR1 reads MNHEY; CDR2 reads SVGAGI. J gave up 7 bases and V 0 bases, and 2 bases lay outside the gene matches. The CDR3 region has the DNA TGTGCCAGCAGTTACTCATGGGACAGGCAGCCCCAGCATTTT. Its protein is CASSYSWDRQPQHF.

This clone was counted between two and nine times. The rearrangement uses TRBV15 and TRBJ1-3; possible D gene TRBD1, 6 bases. Deletions cut 2 bases from V and 1 base from J, with 15 bases between. This CDR3 comprises 17 residues. In germline, CDR1 is LNHNV, CDR2 YYDKDF (reference sequence). In DNA form, the CDR3 reads TGTGCCACCAGCAGACAGACAGGCCTATCTTCTGGAAACACCATATATTTT. Translated, it gives CATSRQTGLSSGNTIYF. Full variable domain (outside the CDR3, taken from reference TRBV15 and TRBJ1-3): DAMVIQNPRYQVTQFGKPVTLSCSQTLNHNVMYWYQQKSSQAPKLLFHYYDKDFNNEADTPDNFQSRRPNTSFCFLDIRSPGLGDTAMYLCATSRQTGLSSGNTIYFGEGSWLTVV.

The rearrangement joins TRBV6-5 to TRBJ1-4; D gene ambiguous. Trimming removed 2 bases from V and 1 base from J, with 8 bases in between. CDR1 is MNHEY and CDR2 is SVGAGI in the germline V gene. This CDR3 spans 15 amino acids. CDR3 in DNA: TGTGCCAGCAGTTACACGGAGCTAACTAATGAAAAACTGTTTTTT. This encodes CASSYTELTNEKLFF.

The J gene is TRBJ1-4, the V gene TRBV11-2; D is uncertain. V dropped 0 bases and J dropped 5 bases, with 4 bases sitting between them. Germline CDR1 and CDR2: SGHAT and FQNNGV. The CDR3 loop spans 13 amino acids. DNA of the CDR3: TGTGCCAGCAGCTTAGATCTGAATGAAAAACTGTTTTTT. Translating gives CASSLDLNEKLFF.

This chain joins TRBV18 and TRBJ1-2; D unresolved. This CDR3 contains 15 residues. Germline-derived CDR1 and CDR2 are KGHSH and LQKENI. Trimming removed 3 bases from V and 6 bases from J, with 17 bases in between. CDR3 region: CASSPQEQSKDGYTF. The CDR3 region has the DNA TGTGCCAGCTCACCTCAGGAACAGAGTAAAGATGGCTACACCTTC.

This rearrangement joins TRBV7-8 to TRBJ2-3, with D possibly TRBD1 on 5 matching bases. CDR1 is SGHVS, CDR2 FQNEAQ, per germline. The CDR3 loop spans 14 amino acids. Trimming took off 0 bases at V and 5 bases at J, with 9 bases between the two ends. The CDR3 nucleotides read TGTGCCAGCAGCTTAGCTAGGGGCGGAGATACGCAGTATTTT. Residues: CASSLARGGDTQYF.

This rearrangement joins TRBV19 to TRBJ2-5; D unresolved. The V gene lost 3 bases and the J gene lost 5 bases, with 10 bases spanning the gap. The CDR3 covers 13 residues. Germline V gene data show CDR1 as LNHDA and CDR2 as SQIVND (reference sequence). The CDR3 loop reads CASSMSYLETQYF. DNA of the CDR3: TGTGCCAGTAGTATGTCCTACTTGGAGACCCAGTACTTC. The full variable domain, in which reference TRBV19 and TRBJ2-5 provide the parts outside the CDR3, is DGGITQSPKYLFRKEGQNVTLSCEQNLNHDAMYWYRQDPGQGLRLIYYSQIVNDFQKGDIAEGYSVSREKKESFPLTVTSAQKNPTAFYLCASSMSYLETQYFGPGTRLLVL.

The chain uses TRBV19 and TRBJ2-3; 8 nucleotides agree with TRBD1. The ends lost 5 bases at V and 3 bases at J; junction bases unmatched: 7. Germline assignment: CDR1 LNHDA and CDR2 SQIVND (reference sequence). This CDR3 region has 15 residues. The CDR3: CASSVQGGITDTQYF. CDR3 DNA: TGTGCCAGTAGTGTACAGGGGGGTATAACAGATACGCAGTATTTT.

This clone was counted a few times. The chain has TRBV10-2 and TRBJ2-5; TRBD2 matches 13 bases. The CDR3 covers 18 residues. Per the germline V gene, CDR1 is WSHSY and CDR2 is SAAADI. V shed 6 bases and J 1 base; nucleotides not matched to a gene: 11. The CDR3 DNA follows: TGCGCCAGCAGCCCCACTAGCGGGAGGGCTCAGGGCCAAGAGACCCAGTACTTC. Protein: CASSPTSGRAQGQETQYF.

V usage is TRBV18 and J usage is TRBJ2-2; D is ambiguous. Trimming pared 5 bases from V and 2 bases from J, leaving 6 bases between. The CDR3 totals 13 residues. CDR1 is KGHSH and CDR2 is LQKENI in the germline V gene. CDR3 amino acids: CASSGLNTGELFF. Here the CDR3 DNA reads TGTGCCAGCTCAGGCTTAAACACCGGGGAGCTGTTTTTT.

In this sample, this clone turned up a few times. The chain carries TRBV5-1 and TRBJ1-2, with TRBD1 matching 10 bases. The CDR3 contains 15 residues. The junction had 3 bases not matched to a gene; V was cut back by 4 bases and J by 0 bases. Per the germline V gene, CDR1 is SGHRS and CDR2 is YFSETQ. The CDR3 coding sequence is TGCGCCAGCAGCCTGGACAGGGGGGCTAACTATGGCTACACCTTC. Its protein product is CASSLDRGANYGYTF. Together with reference TRBV5-1 and TRBJ1-2, the CDR3 gives the full variable domain: KAGVTQTPRYLIKTRGQQVTLSCSPISGHRSVSWYQQTPGQGLQFLFEYFSETQRNKGNFPGRFSGRQFSNSRSEMNVSTLELGDSALYLCASSLDRGANYGYTFGSGTRLTVV.

This clone was picked up a small number of times. This chain joins TRBV27 and TRBJ2-5; 9 bases line up with TRBD2. Near its end, the DNA agrees better with TRBJ2-7, so the J call may be wrong. Germline loops: CDR1 MNHEY, CDR2 SMNVEV (reference sequence). CDR3 length equals 13 residues. The CDR3 nucleotides read TGTGCCAGCAGGGTGACTAGCGGATACGAGCAGTACTTC. It specifies CASRVTSGYEQYF.

The rearrangement links TRBV6-4 to TRBJ2-4; tentatively, D is TRBD1 (6 bases). Between the trimmed V and J ends, which lost 0 bases and 0 bases, there was a span of 15 bases. Germline CDR1 is MRHNA and CDR2 is SNTAGT. The CDR3 runs 18 residues. DNA of the CDR3: TGTGCCAGCAGTGACTCGAAACGGCAGGGGCTAGCCAAAAACATTCAGTACTTC. Residues: CASSDSKRQGLAKNIQYF.

The rearrangement uses TRBV28 and TRBJ1-1; D is unresolved. CDR1 MDHEN and CDR2 SYDVKM come from the germline V gene. This CDR3 is 13 amino acids long. CDR3 in amino acids: CAHRDTVNTEAFF. The CDR3 bases are TGTGCGCACCGTGATACGGTGAACACTGAAGCTTTCTTT.

This clone was found a few times. The V call is TRBV2, the J call TRBJ1-2; possibly TRBD1 for D (5 bases). V lost 4 bases and J lost 4, with 10 bases in between. The germline V gene encodes CDR1 SNHLY and CDR2 FYNNEI. This CDR3 region has 13 residues. CDR3 DNA: TGTGCCAGCAGTGTTCAGGGCCCCTATGGCTACACCTTC. Translating it yields CASSVQGPYGYTF.

This sequence joins TRBV18 and TRBJ2-3; 7 nucleotides align to TRBD2. This CDR3 contains 18 residues. Germline loops: CDR1 KGHSH, CDR2 LQKENI. V shed 3 bases and J 0 bases; nucleotides not matched to a gene: 12. The DNA of the CDR3 is TGTGCCAGCTCACCCTACGGCCTAGCGGCCTTTAGCACAGATACGCAGTATTTT. This gives the protein CASSPYGLAAFSTDTQYF.

The chain is built from TRBV7-6 and TRBJ2-7, with TRBD2 matching 11 bases. The junction had 5 bases not matched to a gene; V was cut back by 8 bases and J by 5 bases. This CDR3 spans 13 amino acids. The germline V gene has CDR1 SGHVS and CDR2 FNYEAQ. For the CDR3, the DNA is TGTGCCAGCGGGCTAGCGGGAGGTGACGAGCAGTACTTC. It yields the protein CASGLAGGDEQYF.

This clone was observed a handful of times. J is TRBJ1-2 and V is TRBV30; 7 nucleotides line up with TRBD1. Germline lookup yields CDR1 GTSNPN and CDR2 SVGIG (reference sequence). The V gene end was trimmed by 3 bases and the J gene end by 5 bases; junction bases not matched to a gene: 6. The CDR3 has 13 amino acids. The CDR3 nucleotides are TGTGCCTGGAGCCAAGTACAGGGGTATGGCTACACCTTC. Residues: CAWSQVQGYGYTF.

The chain uses TRBV25-1 and TRBJ2-7, with 9 bases identical to TRBD1. From germline, CDR1 is MGHDK and CDR2 SYGVNS. The CDR3 loop spans 13 amino acids. V dropped 6 bases and J dropped 3; count of bases not matched to a gene: 3. The CDR3 sequence is CASRRTGDYEQYF. The CDR3, as DNA: TGTGCCAGCAGAAGGACAGGGGACTACGAGCAGTACTTC.

This clone was seen more than once but under ten times. V is TRBV30 and J is TRBJ2-1, with a weak D call TRBD2 (6 bases). V was shortened by 3 bases and J by 0 bases, with 12 bases between the two germline ends. This CDR3 spans 15 amino acids. Germline V CDR1 and CDR2: GTSNPN, SVGIG (reference sequence). CDR3 residues: CAWRGDFYSYNEQFF. The DNA for the CDR3 is TGTGCCTGGAGAGGGGACTTCTACTCCTACAATGAGCAGTTCTTC.

This clone occurred a few times. The gene calls are TRBV5-1 and TRBJ2-2; 9 bases are shared with TRBD1. There are 14 residues in the CDR3. With V trimmed by 7 bases and J by 1 base, 2 bases remained unmatched. Germline-derived CDR1 and CDR2 are SGHRS and YFSETQ. CDR3 sequence (DNA): TGCGCCAGCGGGGGACAGGGGAACACCGGGGAGCTGTTTTTT. It yields the protein CASGGQGNTGELFF.

There are a few counts of this clone. The chain couples TRBV29-1 to TRBJ1-4; 7 positions agree with TRBD1. The CDR3 has 12 residues. CDR1 is SQVTM and CDR2 is ANQGSEA in the germline V gene. The J segment lost 7 bases and the V segment lost 5 bases, leaving 4 bases of the junction unmatched. This CDR3 reads CSVTGDFEKLFF. The CDR3 DNA sequence: TGCAGCGTTACAGGGGACTTTGAAAAACTGTTTTTT.

In its sample, this clone was seen a few times. The chain carries TRBV7-2 and TRBJ2-7, with D tentatively TRBD2 (6 bases). The length of the CDR3 is 13 residues. Trimming pared 5 bases from V and 3 bases from J, leaving 11 bases between. CDR1 is SGHTA and CDR2 is FQGNSA in the germline V gene. CDR3 nucleotides: TGTGCCAGCAGCCCGGGACTGTACTACGAGCAGTACTTC. Residues: CASSPGLYYEQYF.